This T cell receptor beta chain was captured in a study of control samples from healthy donors and cancer patients. The assay was immunoSEQ multiplex PCR, and TCRdb's table has in-frame clones only and misses some. The data hold about 150,000 clones, with about 91% observed a single time. The CDR3 covers 15 residues. J was trimmed by 0 bases and V by 5 bases; bases with no gene match: 4. Germline V gene data show CDR1 as SGHTA and CDR2 as FQGNSA. This clone was observed a handful of times. Distinct nucleotide sequences in the sample also encode this CDR3. The chain uses TRBV7-2 and TRBJ2-1; TRBD2 aligns across 7 bases. Sequenced: blood. The receptor comes from a man aged 30-40 years in good health. The CDR3 loop is CASSPSGGSYNEQFF. The DNA of the CDR3 is TGTGCCAGCAGCCCCTCGGGGGGCTCCTACAATGAGCAGTTCTTC.